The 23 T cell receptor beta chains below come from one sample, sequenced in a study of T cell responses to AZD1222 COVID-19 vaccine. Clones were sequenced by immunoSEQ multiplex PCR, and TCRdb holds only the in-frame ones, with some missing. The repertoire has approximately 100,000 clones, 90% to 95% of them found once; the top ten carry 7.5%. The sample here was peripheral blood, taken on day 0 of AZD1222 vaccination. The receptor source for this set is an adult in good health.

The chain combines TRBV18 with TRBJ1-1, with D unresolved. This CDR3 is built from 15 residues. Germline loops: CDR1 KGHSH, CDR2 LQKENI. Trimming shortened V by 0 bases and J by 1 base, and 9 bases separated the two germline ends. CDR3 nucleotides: TGTGCCAGCTCACCACCGTCGGCAGGGAACACTGAAGCTTTCTTT. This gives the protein CASSPPSAGNTEAFF.

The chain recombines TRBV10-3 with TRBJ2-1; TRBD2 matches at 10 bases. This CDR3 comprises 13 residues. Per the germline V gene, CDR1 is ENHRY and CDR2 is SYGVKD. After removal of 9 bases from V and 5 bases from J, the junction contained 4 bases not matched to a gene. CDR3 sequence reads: CAILTSGNNEQFF. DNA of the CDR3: TGTGCCATATTAACTAGCGGGAACAATGAGCAGTTCTTC.

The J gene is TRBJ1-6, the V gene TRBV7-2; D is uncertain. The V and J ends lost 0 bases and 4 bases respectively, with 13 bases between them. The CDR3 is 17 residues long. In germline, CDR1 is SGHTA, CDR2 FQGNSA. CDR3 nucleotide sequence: TGTGCCAGCAGCTTAGCCCCCTCGCAGATTTATAATTCACCCCTCCACTTT. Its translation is CASSLAPSQIYNSPLHF.

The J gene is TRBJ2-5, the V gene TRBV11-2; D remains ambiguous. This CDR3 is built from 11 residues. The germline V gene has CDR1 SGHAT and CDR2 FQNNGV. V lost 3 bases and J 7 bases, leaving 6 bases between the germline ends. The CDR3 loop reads CASSFTGTQYF. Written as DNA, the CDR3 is TGTGCCAGCAGCTTTACGGGGACCCAGTACTTC.

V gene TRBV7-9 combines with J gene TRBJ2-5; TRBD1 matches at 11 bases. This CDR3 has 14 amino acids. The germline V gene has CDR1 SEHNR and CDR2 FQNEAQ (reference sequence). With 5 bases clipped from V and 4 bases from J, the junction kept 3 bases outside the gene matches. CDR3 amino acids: CASSPGTGGETQYF. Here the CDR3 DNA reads TGTGCCAGCAGCCCCGGGACAGGGGGAGAGACCCAGTACTTC. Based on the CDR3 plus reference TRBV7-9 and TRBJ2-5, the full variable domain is DTGVSQNPRHKITKRGQNVTFRCDPISEHNRLYWYRQTLGQGPEFLTYFQNEAQLEKSRLLSDRFSAERPKGSFSTLEIQRTEQGDSAMYLCASSPGTGGETQYFGPGTRLLVL.

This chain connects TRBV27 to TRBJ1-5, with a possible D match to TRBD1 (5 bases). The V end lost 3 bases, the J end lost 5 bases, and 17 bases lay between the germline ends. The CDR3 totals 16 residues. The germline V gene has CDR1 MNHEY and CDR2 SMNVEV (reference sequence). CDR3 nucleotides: TGTGCCAGCAGTTTTGGGACCCCCGGAGGTTATCAGCCCCAGCATTTT. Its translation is CASSFGTPGGYQPQHF.

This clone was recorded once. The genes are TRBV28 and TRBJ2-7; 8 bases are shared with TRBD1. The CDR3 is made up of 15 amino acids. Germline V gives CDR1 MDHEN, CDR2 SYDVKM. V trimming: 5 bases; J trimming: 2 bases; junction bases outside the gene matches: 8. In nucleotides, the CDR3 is TGTGCCAGCAGTAGCGCCGGGACAGGCCCCTACGAGCAGTACTTC. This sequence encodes CASSSAGTGPYEQYF.

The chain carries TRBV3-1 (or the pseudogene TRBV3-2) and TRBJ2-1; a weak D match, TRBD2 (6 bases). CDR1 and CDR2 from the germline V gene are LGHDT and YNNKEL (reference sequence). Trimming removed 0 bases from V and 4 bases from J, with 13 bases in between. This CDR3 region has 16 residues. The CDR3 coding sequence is TGTGCCAGCAGCCAAGAGATAGCGGAGGAGTACAATGAGCAGTTCTTC. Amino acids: CASSQEIAEEYNEQFF.

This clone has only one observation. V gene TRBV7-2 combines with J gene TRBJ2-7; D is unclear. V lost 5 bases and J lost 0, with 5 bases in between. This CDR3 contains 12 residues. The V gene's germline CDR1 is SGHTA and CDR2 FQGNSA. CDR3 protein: CASSPSSYEQYF. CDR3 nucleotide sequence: TGTGCCAGCAGCCCTAGCTCCTACGAGCAGTACTTC.

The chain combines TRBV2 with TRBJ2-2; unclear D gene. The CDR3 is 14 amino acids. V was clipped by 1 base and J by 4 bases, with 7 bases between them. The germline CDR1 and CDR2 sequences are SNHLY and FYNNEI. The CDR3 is CASSEDWGTGELFF. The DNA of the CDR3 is TGTGCCAGCAGTGAAGATTGGGGCACCGGGGAGCTGTTTTTT.

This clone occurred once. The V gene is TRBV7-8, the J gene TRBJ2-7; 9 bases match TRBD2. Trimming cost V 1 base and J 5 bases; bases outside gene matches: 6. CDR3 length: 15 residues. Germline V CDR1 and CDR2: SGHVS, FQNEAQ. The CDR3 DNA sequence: TGTGCCAGCAGCTTAGTGAGCGGGAGGTGGAACGAGCAGTACTTC. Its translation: CASSLVSGRWNEQYF.

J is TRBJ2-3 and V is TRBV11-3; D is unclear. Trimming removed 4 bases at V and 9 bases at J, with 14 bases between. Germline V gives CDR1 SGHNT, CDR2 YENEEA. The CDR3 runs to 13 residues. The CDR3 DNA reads TGTGCCAGCAGCTCCCGTGACGGGCGGACGCAGTATTTT. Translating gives CASSSRDGRTQYF.

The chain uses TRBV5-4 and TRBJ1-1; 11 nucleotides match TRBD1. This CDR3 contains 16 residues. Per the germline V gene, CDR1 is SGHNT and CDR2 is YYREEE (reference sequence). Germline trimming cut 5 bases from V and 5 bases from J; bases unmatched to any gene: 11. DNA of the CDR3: TGTGCCAGCAGACTGAGGACAGGGGGCACGAGGACTGAAGCTTTCTTT. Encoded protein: CASRLRTGGTRTEAFF.

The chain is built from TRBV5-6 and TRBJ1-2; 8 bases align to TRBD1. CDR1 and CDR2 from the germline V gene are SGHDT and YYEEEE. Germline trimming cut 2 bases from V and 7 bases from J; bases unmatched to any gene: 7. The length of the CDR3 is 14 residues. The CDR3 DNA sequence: TGTGCCAGCAGCTTTCGGACAGGGTCTCGTGGCTACACCTTC. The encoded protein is CASSFRTGSRGYTF.

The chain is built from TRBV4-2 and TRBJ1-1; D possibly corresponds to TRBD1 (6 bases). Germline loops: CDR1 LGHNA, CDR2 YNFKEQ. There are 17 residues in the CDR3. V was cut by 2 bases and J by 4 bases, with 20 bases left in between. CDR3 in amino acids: CASSQYHRGGARTEAFF. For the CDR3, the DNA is TGTGCCAGCAGCCAATACCATCGAGGGGGGGCGCGCACTGAAGCTTTCTTT.

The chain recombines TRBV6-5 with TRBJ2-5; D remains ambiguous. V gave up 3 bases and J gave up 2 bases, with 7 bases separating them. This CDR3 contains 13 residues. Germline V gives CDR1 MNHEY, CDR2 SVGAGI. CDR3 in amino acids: CASSYGKQETQYF. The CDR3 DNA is TGTGCCAGCAGTTATGGCAAGCAAGAGACCCAGTACTTC.

The CDR3, as DNA: TGCAGTGCTAGTCGCCAGGGGTTAAACGATGAGCAGTTCTTC. This sequence encodes CSASRQGLNDEQFF. The J gene is TRBJ2-1, the V gene TRBV20-1; TRBD1 might be the D (6 bases). Germline CDR1 reads DFQATT; CDR2 reads SNEGSKA (reference sequence). V was clipped by 3 bases and J by 8 bases, with 17 bases between them. The CDR3 covers 14 residues.

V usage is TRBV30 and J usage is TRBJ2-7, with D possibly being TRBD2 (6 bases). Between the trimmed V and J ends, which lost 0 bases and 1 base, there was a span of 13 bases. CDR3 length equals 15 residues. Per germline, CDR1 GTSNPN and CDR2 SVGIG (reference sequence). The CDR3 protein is CAWSVGGAISYEQYF. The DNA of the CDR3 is TGTGCCTGGAGTGTAGGAGGGGCCATTTCCTACGAGCAGTACTTC. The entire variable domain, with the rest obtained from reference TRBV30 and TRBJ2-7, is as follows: SQTIHQWPATLVQPVGSPLSLECTVEGTSNPNLYWYRQAAGRGLQLLFYSVGIGQISSEVPQNLSASRPQDRQFILSSKKLLLSDSGFYLCAWSVGGAISYEQYFGPGTRLTVT.

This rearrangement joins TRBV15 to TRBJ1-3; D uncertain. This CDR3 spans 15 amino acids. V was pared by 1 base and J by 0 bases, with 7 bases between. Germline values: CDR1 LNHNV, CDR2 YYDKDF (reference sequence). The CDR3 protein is CATSRGLDSGNTIYF. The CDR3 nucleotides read TGTGCCACCAGCAGAGGGCTTGACTCTGGAAACACCATATATTTT.

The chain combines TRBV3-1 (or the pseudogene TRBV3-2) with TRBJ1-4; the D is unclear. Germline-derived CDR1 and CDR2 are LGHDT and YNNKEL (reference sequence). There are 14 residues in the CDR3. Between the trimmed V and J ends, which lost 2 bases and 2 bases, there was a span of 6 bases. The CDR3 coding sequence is TGTGCCAGCAGCCAAATCGGCACTAATGAAAAACTGTTTTTT. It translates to CASSQIGTNEKLFF.

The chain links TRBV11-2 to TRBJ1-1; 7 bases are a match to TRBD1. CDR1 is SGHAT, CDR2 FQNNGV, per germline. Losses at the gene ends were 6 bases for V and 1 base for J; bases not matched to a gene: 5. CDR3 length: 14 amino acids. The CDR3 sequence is CASRWDRENTEAFF. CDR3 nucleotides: TGTGCCAGCAGGTGGGACAGAGAGAACACTGAAGCTTTCTTT.

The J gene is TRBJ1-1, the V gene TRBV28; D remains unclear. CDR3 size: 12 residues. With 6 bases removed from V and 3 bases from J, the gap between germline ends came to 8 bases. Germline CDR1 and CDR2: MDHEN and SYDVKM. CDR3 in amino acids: CASSLSYTEAFF. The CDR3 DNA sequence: TGTGCCAGCAGCCTCTCCTACACTGAAGCTTTCTTT. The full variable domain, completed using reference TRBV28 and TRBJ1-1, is DVKVTQSSRYLVKRTGEKVFLECVQDMDHENMFWYRQDPGLGLRLIYFSYDVKMKEKGDIPEGYSVSREKKERFSLILESASTNQTSMYLCASSLSYTEAFFGQGTRLTVV.

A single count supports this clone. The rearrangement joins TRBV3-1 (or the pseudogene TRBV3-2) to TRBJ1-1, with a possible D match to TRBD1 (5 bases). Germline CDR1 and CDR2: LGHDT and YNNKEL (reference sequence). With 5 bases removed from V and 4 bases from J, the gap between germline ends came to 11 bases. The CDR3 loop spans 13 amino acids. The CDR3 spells CASSAVGGTEAFF. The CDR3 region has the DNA TGTGCCAGCAGCGCCGTCGGGGGCACTGAAGCTTTCTTT.